These 29 T cell receptor beta chains share one sample of origin, sequenced in a study of regulatory T cells in long-lasting Graves disease. TCR beta libraries were built with iRepertoire HTBI primers and Arm-PCR of CDR3 regions. TCRdb itself ran the multiplex PCR reads through MiXCR, one entry per CDR3 protein. Of under 250,000 distinct CDR3 sequences in the sample, 20% to 25% were seen once. Time point in this sample: newly diagnosed GD, antithyroid drugs for less than 3 months. RNA isolated from PBMCs was used to make the TCR library. The sequenced sample was peripheral blood mononuclear cells (PBMCs), obtained at new diagnosis, from a patient treated with antithyroid drugs. These receptors were collected from a female donor with Graves disease.

This clonotype was recorded at least ten times. V and J are TRBV18 and TRBJ2-5; the D is unclear. Germline V lookup: CDR1 KGHSH, CDR2 LQKENI. The V gene lost 6 bases and the J gene lost 7 bases, with 12 bases spanning the gap. The CDR3 contains 12 residues. CDR3 sequence (DNA): TGTGCCAGCTCCCCCGCACCGGGGACCCAGTACTTC. This gives the protein CASSPAPGTQYF.

This clonotype has at least ten counts. This rearrangement joins TRBV19 to TRBJ2-2, with 8 bases aligning to TRBD1. J gave up 3 bases and V 11 bases, and 5 bases lay outside the gene matches. The germline V gene has CDR1 LNHDA and CDR2 SQIVND (reference sequence). CDR3 length: 13 amino acids. The CDR3 region has the DNA TGTGCCTCCAGGGGACAGGACACCGGGGAGCTGTTTTTT. It is translated as CASRGQDTGELFF.

In its sample, this clonotype was seen many times. The chain carries TRBV11-1 and TRBJ1-2; the match to TRBD1 covers 8 bases. V gave up 4 bases and J gave up 1 base; unmatched junction bases: 2. The CDR3 length is 14 residues. The germline V gene encodes CDR1 SGHAT and CDR2 FQDESV (reference sequence). The CDR3 region has the DNA TGTGCCAGCAGCTCGGGACAGGTTAACTATGGCTACACCTTC. Its translation: CASSSGQVNYGYTF.

This clonotype came up a few times. This sequence joins TRBV6-1 and TRBJ1-2; 8 bases are shared with TRBD1. Trimming removed 6 bases from V and 8 bases from J; junction bases left unmatched: 8. This CDR3 spans 13 amino acids. The germline V gene encodes CDR1 MNHNS and CDR2 SASEGT. The chain's CDR3 is CASSTDRAKGYTF. The CDR3 region has the DNA TGTGCCAGCAGCACGGACAGGGCTAAAGGCTACACCTTC.

This clonotype was seen only a few times. V gene TRBV5-1 combines with J gene TRBJ1-4, with unresolved D. V lost 4 bases, J lost 5 bases, and 9 bases lay in between. CDR1 SGHRS and CDR2 YFSETQ come from the germline V gene. This CDR3 is 13 amino acids long. The CDR3 loop reads CASSPNFNEKLFF. CDR3 sequence (DNA): TGCGCCAGCAGCCCAAACTTCAATGAAAAACTGTTTTTT.

The chain uses TRBV6-1 and TRBJ2-7; the D gene could be TRBD1 or TRBD2 (6 bases each). Deletions cut 2 bases from V and 4 bases from J, with 15 bases between. Germline assignment: CDR1 MNHNS and CDR2 SASEGT. CDR3 length: 15 residues. CDR3 DNA sequence: TGTGCCAGCAGTGAAAGGGGGGACCGGGGATACGAGCAGTACTTC. Translation: CASSERGDRGYEQYF.

The chain carries TRBV20-1 and TRBJ2-7; TRBD2 matches at 15 bases. The CDR3 is 16 amino acids. CDR1 is DFQATT and CDR2 is SNEGSKA in the germline V gene (reference sequence). V lost 4 bases to trimming and J lost 2 bases; unmatched junction nucleotides: 6. The CDR3 loop reads CSATGTSGGQTYEQYF. The CDR3 DNA reads TGCAGTGCTACCGGGACTAGCGGGGGGCAGACCTACGAGCAGTACTTC.

Remarks on this clonotype: A clone one base away is much larger, so this may be a read error. This sequence joins TRBV14 and TRBJ2-2; D possibly corresponds to TRBD2 (5 bases). Germline loops: CDR1 SGHDN, CDR2 FVKESK. This CDR3 contains 14 residues. Trimming left V 5 bases short and J 0 bases short, with 7 bases between. The CDR3 sequence: CASSEGSNTGELFF. Written as DNA, the CDR3 is TGTGCCAGCAGCGAGGGATCGAACACCGGGGAGCTGTTTTTT.

This clonotype was counted ten times or more. The chain carries TRBV9 and TRBJ2-1; 12 bases agree with TRBD2. Looked up from germline, CDR1 is SGDLS and CDR2 is YYNGEE. After removal of 4 bases from V and 7 bases from J, the junction contained 6 bases not matched to a gene. The CDR3 length is 15 residues. The CDR3 region is CASSSTSGSQNEQFF. DNA of the CDR3: TGTGCCAGCAGCTCGACTAGCGGGAGTCAAAATGAGCAGTTCTTC.

This clonotype appeared once. The chain couples TRBV7-3 to TRBJ2-3, with 10 bases matching TRBD1. Trimming cost V 2 bases and J 5 bases; bases outside gene matches: 7. The CDR3 is 16 amino acids. CDR1 SGHTA and CDR2 FQGTGA come from the germline V gene. The chain's CDR3 is CASSLSGQGNKDTQYF. The DNA for the CDR3 is TGTGCCAGCAGCTTATCGGGACAGGGGAATAAAGATACGCAGTATTTT.

There are many counts of this clonotype. The rearrangement uses TRBV5-1 and TRBJ2-5; the D is unclear. V lost 5 bases and J 0 bases, leaving 8 bases between the germline ends. The CDR3 totals 13 residues. CDR1 SGHRS and CDR2 YFSETQ come from the germline V gene. As DNA, the CDR3 is TGCGCCAGCAGATCTGGGAACCAAGAGACCCAGTACTTC. The encoded protein is CASRSGNQETQYF.

This clonotype was observed many times. V and J are TRBV7-2 and TRBJ2-3; D tentatively fits TRBD1 or TRBD2 (5 bases each). The CDR3 sequence is 17 residues long. V was trimmed by 3 bases and J by 0 bases, leaving 16 bases between them. Per germline, CDR1 SGHTA and CDR2 FQGNSA. The CDR3 is CASSLIRGTRSTDTQYF. DNA of the CDR3: TGTGCCAGCAGCTTGATTCGAGGGACCCGGAGCACAGATACGCAGTATTTT.

The table lists this clonotype with many counts. This chain connects TRBV5-1 to TRBJ2-3, with 8 bases lining up with TRBD1. Germline V gives CDR1 SGHRS, CDR2 YFSETQ. This CDR3 comprises 16 residues. The junction had 9 bases not matched to a gene; V was cut back by 3 bases and J by 3 bases. The CDR3 DNA reads as TGCGCCAGCAGCTACCCGGACAGGGAGGTTACAGATACGCAGTATTTT. Residues: CASSYPDREVTDTQYF.

The V and J genes are TRBV11-2 and TRBJ2-2; D is undetermined. The ends were cut back, 1 base at V and 5 bases at J, with 8 bases in the middle. CDR1 and CDR2 (germline): SGHAT, FQNNGV. The CDR3 extends over 14 amino acids. The DNA of the CDR3 is TGTGCCAGCAGCTTAGTCTCCGGGACCGGGGAGCTGTTTTTT. Amino acids: CASSLVSGTGELFF.

In the case of this clonotype: A read error may explain this, as a much larger clone is one base away. This sequence joins TRBV3-2 and TRBJ1-1. TRBV3-2 is termed a pseudogene. This CDR3 has 15 residues. CDR3 sequence reads: CASSRVVGGRTEAFF. As DNA, the CDR3 is TGTGCCAGCAGCCGAGTGGTAGGAGGTCGCACTGAAGCTTTCTTT.

This clonotype was counted many times. V and J are TRBV7-2 and TRBJ1-1; D call uncertain. This CDR3 is built from 13 residues. V was clipped by 1 base and J by 7 bases, with 10 bases between them. CDR1 is SGHTA and CDR2 is FQGNSA in the germline V gene. CDR3 residues: CASSLESADEAFF. The CDR3, as DNA: TGTGCCAGCAGCTTAGAATCCGCGGATGAAGCTTTCTTT.

V usage is TRBV19 and J usage is TRBJ2-2; D remains ambiguous. Per the germline V gene, CDR1 is LNHDA and CDR2 is SQIVND (reference sequence). There are 14 residues in the CDR3. Trimming took 4 bases from V and 4 from J, leaving 10 bases between them. Here the CDR3 reads CASSRVHSTGELFF. CDR3 DNA: TGTGCCAGTAGTAGGGTTCACTCCACCGGGGAGCTGTTTTTT.

This clonotype has a count of ten or more. This sequence joins TRBV11-2 and TRBJ2-1; TRBD2 matches 10 bases. This CDR3 has 15 residues. Germline V gene lookup returns CDR1 SGHAT and CDR2 FQNNGV. Losses at the gene ends were 4 bases for V and 6 bases for J; bases not matched to a gene: 6. CDR3 amino acids: CASSSLSGRANEQFF. The CDR3 DNA reads TGTGCCAGCAGCTCCCTCAGCGGGAGGGCCAATGAGCAGTTCTTC.

In its sample, this clonotype was seen many times. The chain couples TRBV6-1 to TRBJ2-7; maybe TRBD2 (6 bases). Trimming shortened V by 8 bases and J by 0 bases, and 14 bases separated the two germline ends. Germline-derived CDR1 and CDR2 are MNHNS and SASEGT. This CDR3 is 14 amino acids long. The CDR3 is CASGGAGRSYEQYF. For the CDR3, the DNA is TGTGCCAGCGGCGGGGCAGGGCGCTCCTACGAGCAGTACTTC.

This clonotype was detected only a few times. Just one base apart from a much larger clone, this may be a read error. This chain uses TRBV12-3 or TRBV12-4 with TRBJ2-3; 7 bases fit TRBD2. The DNA end favors TRBJ2-5, so the J call may be wrong. CDR3 size: 13 residues. CDR3 protein: CASGQTSRETQYF. DNA for the CDR3: TGTGCCAGCGGGCAGACTAGCAGAGAGACCCAGTACTTC.

The rearrangement links TRBV28 to TRBJ2-3; TRBD1 matches at 9 bases. Germline CDR1 and CDR2: MDHEN and SYDVKM. There are 15 residues in the CDR3. V lost 5 bases, J lost 3 bases, and 6 bases stayed unmatched. The CDR3 DNA reads as TGTGCCAGCAGTAATCGCGGACAGGGGACAGATACGCAGTATTTT. Translated: CASSNRGQGTDTQYF.

The rearrangement joins TRBV9 to TRBJ2-5; the D gene is possibly TRBD1 (6 bases). Between the trimmed V and J ends, which lost 2 bases and 5 bases, there was a span of 10 bases. The CDR3 sequence is 13 residues long. The germline gives CDR1 SGDLS, CDR2 YYNGEE. Written as DNA, the CDR3 is TGTGCCAGCAGCGTCCAGGGGTGGGAGACCCAGTACTTC. It translates to CASSVQGWETQYF.

V is TRBV19 and J is TRBJ2-3; D uncertain. This CDR3 has 16 residues. V was clipped by 5 bases and J by 2 bases, with 17 bases between them. From germline, CDR1 is LNHDA and CDR2 SQIVND (reference sequence). The chain's CDR3 is CASSGVQGRPTDTQYF. CDR3 bases: TGTGCCAGTAGTGGGGTACAAGGGCGCCCCACAGATACGCAGTATTTT.

This clonotype was counted ten times or more. The J gene is TRBJ1-2, the V gene TRBV3-1; 7 bases are a match to TRBD1. After removal of 7 bases from V and 7 bases from J, the junction contained 9 bases not matched to a gene. The V gene's germline CDR1 is LGHDT and CDR2 YNNKEL (reference sequence). This CDR3 has 13 amino acids. The CDR3 DNA reads as TGTGCCAGCAAGTCAGGACAGGCTCCTGGCTACACCTTC. Translation: CASKSGQAPGYTF.

This chain connects TRBV6-2 or TRBV6-3 to TRBJ1-2; 8 bases match TRBD1. The CDR3 has 14 amino acids. Trimming removed 6 bases from V and 4 bases from J; junction bases left unmatched: 7. The germline CDR1 and CDR2 sequences are MNHEY and SVGEGT. CDR3 coding DNA: TGTGCCAGCAGCGGACAGGGTGGATTCTATGGCTACACCTTC. It specifies CASSGQGGFYGYTF.

This clonotype was seen a few times. V is TRBV11-2 and J is TRBJ2-7, with 8 bases that match TRBD1. CDR3 size: 15 residues. V lost 7 bases, J lost 2 bases, and 10 bases stayed unmatched. The V gene's germline CDR1 is SGHAT and CDR2 FQNNGV. The CDR3 sequence is CASTYGQGTPYEQYF. DNA of the CDR3: TGTGCCAGCACCTACGGACAGGGAACCCCCTACGAGCAGTACTTC.

The table lists this clonotype with a few counts. This chain connects TRBV28 to TRBJ1-2; TRBD1 matches at 9 bases. V was clipped by 6 bases and J by 5 bases; unmatched bases: 1. This CDR3 contains 12 residues. The germline V gene encodes CDR1 MDHEN and CDR2 SYDVKM. The CDR3 nucleotides are TGTGCCAGCAGCGGGACAGGGTATGGCTACACCTTC. Translation gives CASSGTGYGYTF.

This clonotype was seen many times. The genes are TRBV7-8 and TRBJ2-1; D tentatively fits TRBD1 or TRBD2 (6 bases each). V was cut by 6 bases and J by 2 bases, with 14 bases left in between. CDR1 is SGHVS and CDR2 is FQNEAQ in the germline V gene. The CDR3 spans 15 residues. CDR3 residues: CASRLGGPTYNEQFF. The CDR3 bases are TGTGCCAGCAGACTTGGGGGGCCAACCTACAATGAGCAGTTCTTC.

In regard to this clonotype: This clone may be a read error of a much larger clone one base away. V usage is TRBV6-2 or TRBV6-3 and J usage is TRBJ2-1, with 8 bases matching TRBD1. The CDR3 is 15 residues long. The V gene's germline CDR1 is MNHEY and CDR2 SVGEGT. This CDR3 reads CSSSYLDREINEQFF. In DNA form, the CDR3 reads TGTTCCAGCAGTTACTTGGACAGGGAAATCAATGAGCAGTTCTTC.